What follows are 8 T cell receptor beta chains derived from one specimen sequenced in a study of regulatory T cells in long-lasting Graves disease. Through Arm-PCR of CDR3 regions and iRepertoire HTBI primers, TCR beta libraries were built. TCRdb reprocessed the multiplex PCR reads via MiXCR and lists one record per CDR3 protein. There are roughly 500,000 distinct CDR3 sequences in the sample; 12% occur only once, and 8% to 10% lies in the top ten. As to time point: newly diagnosed GD, antithyroid drugs for less than 3 months. From PBMCs, RNA was extracted and then used to make the TCR library. This same sample was also taken into another study, of T cells in Graves' hyperthyroidism and ophthalmopathy.

The input for sequencing was peripheral blood mononuclear cells (PBMCs), taken at new diagnosis, from a patient treated with antithyroid drugs. Receptors originate from a woman aged 30 to 39 with Graves disease.

Turning to this clonotype: Being one base from a much bigger clone, this may be a read error. The chain is built from TRBV19 and TRBJ1-4, with D possibly being TRBD1 (5 bases). V lost 5 bases and J lost 10, with 20 bases in between. Germline CDR1 LNHDA, CDR2 SQIVND (reference sequence). The CDR3 sequence is 15 residues long. CDR3 protein: CASSPGPGRGGKLFF. The CDR3 region has the DNA TGTGCCAGTAGTCCAGGGCCAGGGAGGGGTGGAAAACTGTTTTTT.

This clonotype has a count of ten or more. This chain connects TRBV2 to TRBJ2-7, with 9 nucleotides matching TRBD2. Germline CDR1 and CDR2: SNHLY and FYNNEI. V shed 8 bases and J 2 bases; nucleotides not matched to a gene: 7. The length of the CDR3 is 14 residues. The CDR3 nucleotides read TGTGCCAGCCGCGCGGGGGGGGCCCCCTACGAGCAGTACTTC. Amino acid sequence: CASRAGGAPYEQYF.

This clonotype came up many times. The V gene is TRBV28, the J gene TRBJ2-1, with 8 nucleotides matching TRBD2. The trim removed 8 bases at V and 4 bases at J, leaving 7 bases unmatched. The CDR3 length is 14 residues. Germline CDR1 reads MDHEN; CDR2 reads SYDVKM. The CDR3 sequence: CASGSGAEYNEQFF. The DNA for the CDR3 is TGTGCCAGCGGTAGCGGGGCCGAGTACAATGAGCAGTTCTTC.

This clonotype has ten or more counts. This chain links TRBV10-3 with TRBJ2-3, with 10 bases that match TRBD2. Germline-derived CDR1 and CDR2 are ENHRY and SYGVKD. This CDR3 comprises 14 residues. J lost 4 bases, V lost 5 bases, and 3 bases had no gene match. Written as DNA, the CDR3 is TGTGCCATCAGTCTAGCGGGAGATGCAGATACGCAGTATTTT. It specifies CAISLAGDADTQYF.

About this clonotype itself: This may come from a read error, since a much larger clone is one base off. V is TRBV6-2 or TRBV6-3 and J is TRBJ2-1; D is unclear. Per the germline V gene, CDR1 is MNHEY and CDR2 is SVGEGT. CDR3 length: 15 amino acids. V was cut by 2 bases and J by 6 bases, with 14 bases left in between. CDR3 residues: CASSYGGSTCNEQFF. The CDR3 bases are TGTGCCAGCAGTTACGGCGGCAGCACCTGCAATGAGCAGTTCTTC.

This chain connects TRBV9 to TRBJ1-5; D is uncertain. The germline CDR1 and CDR2 sequences are SGDLS and YYNGEE. The CDR3 loop spans 16 amino acids. V dropped 1 base and J dropped 3 bases, with 14 bases sitting between them. CDR3 nucleotide sequence: TGTGCCAGCAGCGTACGCCCTGGACGGCACAATCAGCCCCAGCATTTT. Its protein product is CASSVRPGRHNQPQHF.

Ten or more counts support this clonotype. The chain links TRBV7-9 to TRBJ2-1; no clear D. Germline V lookup: CDR1 SEHNR, CDR2 FQNEAQ (reference sequence). The CDR3 has 12 amino acids. V was trimmed by 5 bases and J by 15 bases, leaving 17 bases between them. CDR3 residues: CASSHLEGSGFF. The CDR3 region has the DNA TGTGCCAGCAGCCATCTGGAAGGGTCGGGGTTCTTC.

Worth noting for this clonotype: A far larger clone differs by one base, so this is likely a read error. The J gene is TRBJ2-3, the V gene TRBV7-2; TRBD2 matches 11 bases. CDR1 and CDR2 from the germline V gene are SGHTA and FQGNSA. The V and J ends lost 3 bases and 3 bases, in that order; junction bases with no gene match: 2. This CDR3 contains 15 residues. The CDR3 reads CASSFTSGRTDTQYF. The CDR3 DNA is TGTGCCAGCAGCTTTACTAGCGGGAGAACAGATACGCAGTATTTT.